This T cell receptor beta chain is from a study of cytomegalovirus exposure and HLA in healthy donors. Broader study findings: TCR beta chain V- and J-gene trimming was linked, in a later analysis, to a missense variant in DCLRE1C. The authors excluded some V segments, including TRBV6-2 and TRBV6-3, as indistinguishable.

The donors comprised healthy bone marrow donors. The germline V gene has CDR1 SGHAT and CDR2 FQNNGV. Between the trimmed V and J ends, which lost 2 bases and 3 bases, there was a span of 16 bases. This CDR3 has 16 amino acids. Primers for the PCR totalled 60 Vbeta and 13 Jbeta. TCRdb's table, derived via immunoSEQ multiplex PCR, lists solely in-frame clones and lacks some. The sample lists approximately 73,000 clones; roughly 64% were seen once. This clone was counted a single time. Its antigen is undetermined. The sample consisted of PBMCs. This TCR was recovered from a man aged 25-45 years in good health and CMV-seropositive. The V call is TRBV11-2, the J call TRBJ1-2; TRBD1 might be the D (5 bases). For the CDR3, the DNA is TGTGCCAGCAGCTTACAGGGAACTCCCTCCTACTATGGCTACACCTTC. Its translation is CASSLQGTPSYYGYTF. Drawing the rest from reference TRBV11-2 and TRBJ1-2, the complete variable domain is EAGVAQSPRYKIIEKRQSVAFWCNPISGHATLYWYQQILGQGPKLLIQFQNNGVVDDSQLPKDRFSAERLKGVDSTLKIQPAKLEDSAVYLCASSLQGTPSYYGYTFGSGTRLTVV.